One and the same sample provided the 20 T cell receptor beta chains below, sequenced in a study of blood T cell repertoires in COVID-19. Clones were sequenced by immunoSEQ multiplex PCR, and TCRdb holds only the in-frame ones, with some missing. The table records about 250,000 clones, 65% to 90% of them present only once. Sequencing used PBMCs or T cells enriched from blood (not recorded which). All receptors come from a woman aged 50 to 60 with acute COVID-19.

The J gene is TRBJ1-1, the V gene TRBV9, with unresolved D. V lost 4 bases, J lost 5 bases, and 12 bases lay in between. The CDR3 runs 13 residues. Germline loops: CDR1 SGDLS, CDR2 YYNGEE. The CDR3 nucleotides read TGTGCCAGCAGCCCGGACGGCGGGACTGAAGCTTTCTTT. Translation: CASSPDGGTEAFF.

J is TRBJ1-2 and V is TRBV29-1, with D possibly matching TRBD1 (5 bases). Germline CDR1 reads SQVTM; CDR2 reads ANQGSEA. Trimming removed 2 bases from V and 3 bases from J, with 7 bases in between. This CDR3 contains 12 residues. CDR3 loop: CSVERGDYGYTF. CDR3 nucleotides: TGCAGCGTTGAACGGGGGGACTATGGCTACACCTTC.

CDR3 protein: CASSPLNGGKGYTF. In DNA, the CDR3 is TGTGCCAGTAGTCCCCTCAATGGGGGGAAAGGCTACACCTTC. V is TRBV19 and J is TRBJ1-2, with TRBD1 as a possible D gene (5 bases). Looked up from germline, CDR1 is LNHDA and CDR2 is SQIVND (reference sequence). The CDR3 loop spans 14 amino acids. The V end lost 5 bases, the J end lost 8 bases, and 18 bases lay between the germline ends.

This clone appeared a few times. The chain links TRBV24-1 to TRBJ1-1; 8 nucleotides align to TRBD1. The germline V gene encodes CDR1 KGHDR and CDR2 SFDVKD. Trimming removed 9 bases from V and 2 bases from J; junction bases left unmatched: 4. The CDR3 has 13 residues. The DNA of the CDR3 is TGTGCCACCGGGGGACAGGAAAACACTGAAGCTTTCTTT. This gives the protein CATGGQENTEAFF.

This clone came up a few times. The chain uses TRBV29-1 and TRBJ2-2, with D hard to call. CDR1 is SQVTM and CDR2 is ANQGSEA in the germline V gene. The CDR3 consists of 16 residues. The V and J ends lost 0 bases and 3 bases respectively, with 14 bases between them. CDR3 DNA sequence: TGCAGCGTTGAAGATCCCCTCCGAGGCGACACCGGGGAGCTGTTTTTT. Amino acids: CSVEDPLRGDTGELFF.

The CDR3 DNA reads TGTGCCAGCAGCTCCCCAACGACAGGGGACACCTACGAGCAGTACTTC. Residues: CASSSPTTGDTYEQYF. V is TRBV7-9 and J is TRBJ2-7; TRBD1 agrees at 8 bases. The junction had 10 bases not matched to a gene; V was cut back by 4 bases and J by 2 bases. CDR1 is SEHNR, CDR2 FQNEAQ, per germline (reference sequence). The CDR3 is 16 residues long.

The V call is TRBV12-5, the J call TRBJ2-5; D may be TRBD2 (5 bases). The CDR3 covers 14 residues. Per the germline V gene, CDR1 is LGHNT and CDR2 is FRNRAP. The V gene lost 3 bases and the J gene lost 1 base, with 9 bases spanning the gap. CDR3 in DNA: TGTGCTAGTGGTTTAGGAGGCCCCCAAGAGACCCAGTACTTC. The encoded protein is CASGLGGPQETQYF. The whole variable domain, remainder taken from reference TRBV12-5 and TRBJ2-5, is DARVTQTPRHKVTEMGQEVTMRCQPILGHNTVFWYRQTMMQGLELLAYFRNRAPLDDSGMPKDRFSAEMPDATLATLKIQPSEPRDSAVYFCASGLGGPQETQYFGPGTRLLVL.

The chain couples TRBV7-2 to TRBJ1-2; tentatively, D is TRBD1 (6 bases). CDR1 and CDR2 (germline): SGHTA, FQGNSA. The CDR3 has 14 residues. V lost 6 bases to trimming and J lost 2 bases, with 13 bases between them. The DNA for the CDR3 is TGTGCCAGCAGTACGGACAGACTAAACTATGGCTACACCTTC. Protein product: CASSTDRLNYGYTF.

This clone was seen once. The chain recombines TRBV7-2 with TRBJ2-7; TRBD2 matches 8 bases. The V segment lost 4 bases and the J segment 7 bases; nucleotides outside the gene matches: 6. The V gene's germline CDR1 is SGHTA and CDR2 FQGNSA. This CDR3 is built from 13 residues. The CDR3 sequence is CASSWDPGGEQYF. CDR3 DNA: TGTGCCAGCAGCTGGGACCCGGGGGGGGAGCAGTACTTC.

This clone was seen just once. The chain is built from TRBV5-8 and TRBJ2-6, with TRBD1 matching 7 bases. The CDR3 runs 16 residues. Germline CDR1 is SGHTS and CDR2 is YDEGEE. V lost 1 base, J lost 1 base, and 2 bases stayed unmatched. The CDR3 protein is CASSLTGVSGANVLTF. The CDR3, as DNA: TGTGCCAGCAGCTTGACAGGGGTATCTGGGGCCAACGTCCTGACTTTC. The full variable domain, completed using reference TRBV5-8 and TRBJ2-6, is EAGVTQSPTHLIKTRGQQATLRCSPISGHTSVYWYQQALGLGLQFLLWYDEGEERNRGNFPPRFSGRQFPNYSSELNVNALELEDSALYLCASSLTGVSGANVLTFGAGSRLTVL.

The chain has TRBV15 and TRBJ2-7, with 8 bases identical to TRBD1. Trimming removed 4 bases from V and 0 bases from J; junction bases left unmatched: 11. This CDR3 has 17 residues. Germline V gives CDR1 LNHNV, CDR2 YYDKDF (reference sequence). Here the CDR3 reads CATSIGPTGGTSYEQYF. The CDR3 region has the DNA TGTGCCACCAGCATAGGTCCAACAGGGGGTACCTCCTACGAGCAGTACTTC.

This clone was counted once. The genes are TRBV7-8 and TRBJ1-1; the D gene is possibly TRBD1 (5 bases). Trimming took off 3 bases at V and 7 bases at J, with 15 bases between the two ends. CDR1 and CDR2 from the germline V gene are SGHVS and FQNEAQ. The CDR3 extends over 14 amino acids. The CDR3 loop reads CASSFLLAGGEAFF. Written as DNA, the CDR3 is TGTGCCAGCAGCTTTTTACTGGCGGGGGGTGAAGCTTTCTTT.

This sequence joins TRBV24-1 and TRBJ2-7, with D possibly TRBD2 on 8 matching bases. Trimming removed 3 bases at V and 7 bases at J, with 33 bases between. The CDR3 consists of 20 residues. CDR1 and CDR2 from the germline V gene are KGHDR and SFDVKD. The DNA for the CDR3 is TGTGCCACCAGTGATGTTGGACAGGCCCTAGGAGAGCGGGGGTTGGGGGAGCAGTACTTC. Protein product: CATSDVGQALGERGLGEQYF.

Here the CDR3 DNA reads TGTGCCAGCAGCTCGAGTACAGGGAGCTCCTACGAGCAGTACTTC. As protein: CASSSSTGSSYEQYF. This chain joins TRBV11-2 and TRBJ2-7, with D possibly matching TRBD1 (6 bases). The V gene lost 4 bases and the J gene lost 0 bases, with 13 bases spanning the gap. Germline assignment: CDR1 SGHAT and CDR2 FQNNGV. This CDR3 spans 15 amino acids. Full variable domain (remainder filled in from reference TRBV11-2 and TRBJ2-7): EAGVAQSPRYKIIEKRQSVAFWCNPISGHATLYWYQQILGQGPKLLIQFQNNGVVDDSQLPKDRFSAERLKGVDSTLKIQPAKLEDSAVYLCASSSSTGSSYEQYFGPGTRLTVT.

This sequence joins TRBV27 and TRBJ2-7; a possible D gene is TRBD1 (6 bases). CDR1 is MNHEY, CDR2 SMNVEV, per germline (reference sequence). The V end lost 3 bases, the J end lost 1 base, and 13 bases lay between the germline ends. CDR3 size: 15 residues. The CDR3 spells CASSFIPTGSYEQYF. The CDR3 nucleotides are TGTGCCAGCAGTTTTATCCCCACAGGGTCCTACGAGCAGTACTTC.

The chain has TRBV6-5 and TRBJ1-2; maybe TRBD1 (6 bases). Germline-derived CDR1 and CDR2 are MNHEY and SVGAGI. This CDR3 region has 13 residues. Trimming left V 4 bases short and J 13 bases short, with 19 bases between. The CDR3 sequence is CASSFTPDRPSTF. Written as DNA, the CDR3 is TGTGCCAGCAGTTTTACTCCCGACAGGCCCTCCACCTTC.

The V and J genes are TRBV7-9 and TRBJ2-2, with 11 bases that match TRBD2. The germline V gene has CDR1 SEHNR and CDR2 FQNEAQ (reference sequence). This CDR3 comprises 16 residues. The V and J ends lost 6 bases and 4 bases, in that order; junction bases with no gene match: 7. This chain's CDR3 is CASSGGTSGATGELFF. The CDR3 nucleotides read TGTGCCAGCAGTGGGGGGACTAGCGGTGCCACCGGGGAGCTGTTTTTT. The complete variable domain, with remaining parts taken from reference TRBV7-9 and TRBJ2-2, reads DTGVSQNPRHKITKRGQNVTFRCDPISEHNRLYWYRQTLGQGPEFLTYFQNEAQLEKSRLLSDRFSAERPKGSFSTLEIQRTEQGDSAMYLCASSGGTSGATGELFFGEGSRLTVL.

The J gene is TRBJ2-5, the V gene TRBV30, with 10 bases fitting TRBD2. V was pared by 3 bases and J by 14 bases, with 9 bases of the junction left unmatched. The germline V gene encodes CDR1 GTSNPN and CDR2 SVGIG (reference sequence). This CDR3 has 12 amino acids. CDR3 bases: TGTGCCTGGAGGAAAAACGGACTAGCGGCCTACTTC. It encodes CAWRKNGLAAYF. Supplemented by reference TRBV30 and TRBJ2-5, the full variable domain reads SQTIHQWPATLVQPVGSPLSLECTVEGTSNPNLYWYRQAAGRGLQLLFYSVGIGQISSEVPQNLSASRPQDRQFILSSKKLLLSDSGFYLCAWRKNGLAAYFGPGTRLLVL.

This clone was counted between two and nine times. The chain has TRBV19 and TRBJ1-2, with 7 positions matching TRBD1. The V gene end was trimmed by 7 bases and the J gene end by 1 base; junction bases not matched to a gene: 6. The CDR3 is made up of 14 amino acids. CDR1 is LNHDA and CDR2 is SQIVND in the germline V gene (reference sequence). CDR3 in amino acids: CASTADRLNYGYTF. The CDR3 region has the DNA TGTGCCAGTACCGCGGACAGGCTTAACTATGGCTACACCTTC.

The chain recombines TRBV2 with TRBJ1-1; D remains ambiguous. V shed 6 bases and J shed 6 bases, with 20 bases lying between them. The V gene's germline CDR1 is SNHLY and CDR2 FYNNEI. This CDR3 contains 15 residues. In nucleotides, the CDR3 is TGTGCCAGCAGCGGCATTGGGCAGGCGGGCTCTGAAGCTTTCTTT. Its protein product is CASSGIGQAGSEAFF.